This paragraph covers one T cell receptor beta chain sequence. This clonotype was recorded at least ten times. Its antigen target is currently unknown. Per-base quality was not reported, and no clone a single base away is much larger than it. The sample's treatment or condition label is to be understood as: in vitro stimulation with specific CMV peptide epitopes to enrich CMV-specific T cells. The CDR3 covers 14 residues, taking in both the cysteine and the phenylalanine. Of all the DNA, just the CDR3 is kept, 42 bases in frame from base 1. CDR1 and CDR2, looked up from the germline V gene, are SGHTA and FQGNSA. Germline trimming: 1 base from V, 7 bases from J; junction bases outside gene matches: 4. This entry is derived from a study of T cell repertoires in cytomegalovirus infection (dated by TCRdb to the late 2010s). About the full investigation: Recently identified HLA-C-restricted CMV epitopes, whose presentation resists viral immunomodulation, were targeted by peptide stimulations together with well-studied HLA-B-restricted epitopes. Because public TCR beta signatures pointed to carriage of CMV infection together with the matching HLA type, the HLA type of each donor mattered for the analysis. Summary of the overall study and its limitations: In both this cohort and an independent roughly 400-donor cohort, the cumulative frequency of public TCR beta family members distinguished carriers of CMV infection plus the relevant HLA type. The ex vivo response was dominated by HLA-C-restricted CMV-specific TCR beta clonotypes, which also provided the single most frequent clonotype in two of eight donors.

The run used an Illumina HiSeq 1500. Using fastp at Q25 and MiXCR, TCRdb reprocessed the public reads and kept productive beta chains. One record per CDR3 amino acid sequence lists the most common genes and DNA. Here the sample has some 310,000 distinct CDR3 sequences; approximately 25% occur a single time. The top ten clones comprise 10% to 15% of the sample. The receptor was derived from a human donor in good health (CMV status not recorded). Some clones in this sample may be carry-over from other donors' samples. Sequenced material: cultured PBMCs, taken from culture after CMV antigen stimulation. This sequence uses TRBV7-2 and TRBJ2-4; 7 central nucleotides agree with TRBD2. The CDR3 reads CASSLGGRGNIQYF. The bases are TGTGCCAGCAGCTTAGGCGGGAGAGGGAACATTCAGTACTTC. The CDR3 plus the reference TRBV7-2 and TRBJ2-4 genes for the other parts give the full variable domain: GAGVSQSPSNKVTEKGKDVELRCDPISGHTALYWYRQSLGQGLEFLIYFQGNSAPDKSGLPSDRFSAERTGGSVSTLTIQRTQQEDSAVYLCASSLGGRGNIQYFGAGTRLSVL.